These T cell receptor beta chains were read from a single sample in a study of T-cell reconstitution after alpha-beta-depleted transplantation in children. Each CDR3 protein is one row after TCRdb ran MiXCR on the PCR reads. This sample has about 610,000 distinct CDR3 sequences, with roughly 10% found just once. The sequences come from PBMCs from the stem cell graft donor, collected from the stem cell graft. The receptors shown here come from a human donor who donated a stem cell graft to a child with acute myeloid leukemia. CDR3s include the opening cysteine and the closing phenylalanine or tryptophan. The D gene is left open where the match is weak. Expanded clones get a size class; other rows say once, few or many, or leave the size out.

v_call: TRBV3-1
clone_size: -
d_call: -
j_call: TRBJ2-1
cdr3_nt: TGTGCCAGCAGCCTCTTTCAACGGCGGGACGGGGCGAATGAGCAGTTCTTC
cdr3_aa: CASSLFQRRDGANEQFF

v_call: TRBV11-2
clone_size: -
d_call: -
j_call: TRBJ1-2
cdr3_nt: TGTGCCAGCAGCTTAGGAGGGGGTCCTGTGTGGGGCTACACCTTC
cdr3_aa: CASSLGGGPVWGYTF

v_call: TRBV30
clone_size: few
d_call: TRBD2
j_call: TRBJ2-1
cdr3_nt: TGTGCCTGGAGTGTATTGAGTCTAGCGGGAGGTGGGGAGCAGTTCTTC
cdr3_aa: CAWSVLSLAGGGEQFF

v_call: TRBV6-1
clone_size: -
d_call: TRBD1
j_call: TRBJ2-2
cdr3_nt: TGTGCCAGCAGTGGCAGGGGGCTGAACACCGGGGAGCTGTTTTTT
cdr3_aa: CASSGRGLNTGELFF

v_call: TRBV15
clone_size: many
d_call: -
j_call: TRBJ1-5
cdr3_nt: TGTGCCACCAGCAGAGACAGGGTTCAGCCCCAGCATTTT
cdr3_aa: CATSRDRVQPQHF

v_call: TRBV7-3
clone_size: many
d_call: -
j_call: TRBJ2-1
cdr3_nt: TGTGCCAGCAGCCTACGGGACTCCCCCCAGCAGTTCTTC
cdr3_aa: CASSLRDSPQQFF

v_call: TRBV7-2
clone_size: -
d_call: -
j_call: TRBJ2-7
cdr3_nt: TGTGCCAGCAGCGGAGGGACGGGGTTTCCCTACGAGCAGTATTTC
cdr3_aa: CASSGGTGFPYEQYF

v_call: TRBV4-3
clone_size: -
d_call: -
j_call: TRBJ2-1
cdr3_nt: TGCGCCAGCAGCAAAAGAGGGACCAGCTCTGGGGGCGATGAGCAGTTCTTC
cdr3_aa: CASSKRGTSSGGDEQFF

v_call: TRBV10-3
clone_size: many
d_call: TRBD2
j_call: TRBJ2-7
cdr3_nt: TGTGCCATCAGTGATCCACAAGGGGGACTAGCGGACTACGAGCAGTACTTC
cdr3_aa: CAISDPQGGLADYEQYF

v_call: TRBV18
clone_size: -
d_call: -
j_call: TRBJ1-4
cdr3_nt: TGTGCCAGCTCACCAGAGAGGGACAAGGTCCTTTTT
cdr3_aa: CASSPERDKVLF

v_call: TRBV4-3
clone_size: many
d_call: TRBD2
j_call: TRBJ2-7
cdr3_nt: TGCGCCAGCAGCAAAAGCGGGGACTACGAGCAGTACTTC
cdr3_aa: CASSKSGDYEQYF

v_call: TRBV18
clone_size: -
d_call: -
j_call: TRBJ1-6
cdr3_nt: TGTGCCAGCTCCCGTGACAGGAATTCACCCCTCCACTTT
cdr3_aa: CASSRDRNSPLHF

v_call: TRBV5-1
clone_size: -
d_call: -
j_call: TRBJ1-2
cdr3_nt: TGCGCCAGCAGCTTGGAATCAGGGCATGGCTACACCTTC
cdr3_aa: CASSLESGHGYTF

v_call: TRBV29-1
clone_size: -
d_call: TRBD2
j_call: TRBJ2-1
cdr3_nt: TGCAGCGTTGAATACCGAGCGGGAGGGTACAATGAGCAGTTCTTC
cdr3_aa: CSVEYRAGGYNEQFF

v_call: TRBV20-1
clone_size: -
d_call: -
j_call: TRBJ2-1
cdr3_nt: TGCAGTGCTATTGAAAATGAGCAGTTCTTC
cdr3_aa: CSAIENEQFF

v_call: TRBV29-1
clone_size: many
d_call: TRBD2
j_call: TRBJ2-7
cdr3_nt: TGCAGCGTTGAAGGGCTAGCGGGGGGCTCCTACGAGCAGTACTTC
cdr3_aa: CSVEGLAGGSYEQYF

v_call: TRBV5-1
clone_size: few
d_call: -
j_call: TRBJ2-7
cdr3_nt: TGCGCCAGCAGCTTCAATACAGGGACCTACTACGAGCAGTACTTC
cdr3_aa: CASSFNTGTYYEQYF

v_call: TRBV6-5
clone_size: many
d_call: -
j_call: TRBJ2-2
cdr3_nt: TGTGCCATCCGGATAGGGCCCGGGGAGCTGTTTTTT
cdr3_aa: CAIRIGPGELFF

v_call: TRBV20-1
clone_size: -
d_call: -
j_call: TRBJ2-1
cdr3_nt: TGCAGTGCAACGGACCACTTGAATTACAATGAGCAGTTCTTC
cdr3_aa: CSATDHLNYNEQFF

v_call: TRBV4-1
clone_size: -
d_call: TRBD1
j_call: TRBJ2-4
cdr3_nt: TGCGCCAGCAGCCAAGATTATGGACAGGGAAAATTAGCCAAAAACATTCAGTACTTC
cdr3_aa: CASSQDYGQGKLAKNIQYF

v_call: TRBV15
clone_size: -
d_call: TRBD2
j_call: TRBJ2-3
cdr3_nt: TGTGCCACCAGCGGAACTAGCGGGAGTGTAACAGATACGCAGTATTTT
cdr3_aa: CATSGTSGSVTDTQYF

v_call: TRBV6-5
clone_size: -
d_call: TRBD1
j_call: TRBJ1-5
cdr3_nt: TGTGCCAGCAGTTCTTACAGGGACAGGGTAGTTAATCAGCCCCAGCATTTT
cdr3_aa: CASSSYRDRVVNQPQHF

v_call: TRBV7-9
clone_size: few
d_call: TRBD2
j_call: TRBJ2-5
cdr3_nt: TGTGCCAGCGCCTGGTCCGGGGGAGGGCCGAAAGAGACCCAGTACTTC
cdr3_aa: CASAWSGGGPKETQYF

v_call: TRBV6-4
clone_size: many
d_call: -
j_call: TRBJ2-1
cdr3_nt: TGTGCCAGCAAAACAAAGGTCATGGAGCGCGAAAATGCCTTTAGCTCCTACAATGAGCAGTTCTTC
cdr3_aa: CASKTKVMERENAFSSYNEQFF

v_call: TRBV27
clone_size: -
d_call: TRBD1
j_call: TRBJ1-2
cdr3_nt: TGTGCCAGCAGTTCGAACCGACAGGGCGGCTATGGCTACACCTTC
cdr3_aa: CASSSNRQGGYGYTF

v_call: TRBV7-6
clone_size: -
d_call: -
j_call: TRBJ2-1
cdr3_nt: TGTGGCAGCAGCTTAGCTGGGGGTGAGCAGTTCTTC
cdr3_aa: CGSSLAGGEQFF

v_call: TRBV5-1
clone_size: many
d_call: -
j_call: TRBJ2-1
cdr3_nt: TGCGCCAGCAGCTTGTCCGGACATATCTCCTACAATGAGCAGTTCTTC
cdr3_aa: CASSLSGHISYNEQFF

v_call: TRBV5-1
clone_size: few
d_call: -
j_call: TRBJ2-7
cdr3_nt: TGCGCCAGCAGCTTCTACGAGCGGGTCTCCTACGAGCAGTACTTC
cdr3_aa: CASSFYERVSYEQYF

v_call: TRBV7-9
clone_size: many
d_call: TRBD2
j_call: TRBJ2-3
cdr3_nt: TGTGCCAGCAGAGGGAGGGCCAGCACAGATACGCAGTATTTT
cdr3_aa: CASRGRASTDTQYF

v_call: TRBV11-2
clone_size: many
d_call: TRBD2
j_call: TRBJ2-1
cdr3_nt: TGTGCCAGCAGCTCCCGACTAGCGGTCTACAATGAGCAGTTCTTC
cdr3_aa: CASSSRLAVYNEQFF

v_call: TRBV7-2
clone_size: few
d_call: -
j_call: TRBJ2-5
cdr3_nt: TGTGCCAGCAGCCGGATTCCGGGACGGGAGACCCAGTACTTC
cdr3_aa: CASSRIPGRETQYF

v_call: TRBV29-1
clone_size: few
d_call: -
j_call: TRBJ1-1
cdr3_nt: TGCAGCGGCACTTGGGGGAAGACTGAAGCTTTCTTT
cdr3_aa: CSGTWGKTEAFF

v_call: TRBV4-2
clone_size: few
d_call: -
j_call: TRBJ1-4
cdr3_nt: TGTGCCAGCAGCCGGACGAGCCTTAATGAAAAACTGTTTTTT
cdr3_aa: CASSRTSLNEKLFF

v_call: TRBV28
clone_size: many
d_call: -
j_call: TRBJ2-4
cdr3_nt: TGTGCCAGCAGTTTCCCCGGTCCGTCACTGAAAAACATTCAGTACTTC
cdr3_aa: CASSFPGPSLKNIQYF

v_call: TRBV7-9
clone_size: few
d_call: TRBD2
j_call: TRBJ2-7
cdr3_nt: TGTGCCAGCAGCTCCGGGACTAGCGGATCGACGCAGTACTTC
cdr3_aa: CASSSGTSGSTQYF

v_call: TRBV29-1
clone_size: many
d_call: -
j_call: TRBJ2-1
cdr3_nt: TGCAGCGTGGATGGCTCCTACAATGAGCAGTTCTTC
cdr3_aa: CSVDGSYNEQFF

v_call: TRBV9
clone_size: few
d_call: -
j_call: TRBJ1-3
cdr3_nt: TGTGCCAGCAGCGTAATGCAGGGTGGTGGAAACACCATATATTTT
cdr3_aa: CASSVMQGGGNTIYF

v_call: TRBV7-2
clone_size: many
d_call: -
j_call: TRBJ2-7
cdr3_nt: TGTGCCAGCAGCGAGCCGGGGTTAGCCTACGAGCAGTACTTC
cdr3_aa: CASSEPGLAYEQYF

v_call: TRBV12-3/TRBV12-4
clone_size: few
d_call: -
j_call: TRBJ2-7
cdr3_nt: TGTGCCAGCAAGAAGGGATCCTACGAGCAGTACTTC
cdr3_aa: CASKKGSYEQYF

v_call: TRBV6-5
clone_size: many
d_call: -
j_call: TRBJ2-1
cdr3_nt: TGTGCCAGCAGTTACTCGACAGTCCTGGAGCAGTTCTTC
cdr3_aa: CASSYSTVLEQFF

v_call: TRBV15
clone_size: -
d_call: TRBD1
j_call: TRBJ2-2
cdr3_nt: TGTGCCACCAGCAGAGTCGGGTTGAGGGGGCCGAACACCGGGGAGCTGTTTTTT
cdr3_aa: CATSRVGLRGPNTGELFF

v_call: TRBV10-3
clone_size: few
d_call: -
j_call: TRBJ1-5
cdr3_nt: TGTGCCATCGGATTCGAGTGGAGCAATCAGCCCCAGCATTTT
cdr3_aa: CAIGFEWSNQPQHF

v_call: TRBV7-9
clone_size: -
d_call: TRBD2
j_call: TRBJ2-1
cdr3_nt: TGTGCCAGCAGACGGACTAGCGGGAGGGAGGGTGAGCAGTTCTTC
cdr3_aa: CASRRTSGREGEQFF

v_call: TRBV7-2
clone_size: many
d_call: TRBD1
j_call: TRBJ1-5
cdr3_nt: TGTGCCAGCAGCTTAGCGGGACAGGGTAATCAGCCCCAGCATTTT
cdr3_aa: CASSLAGQGNQPQHF

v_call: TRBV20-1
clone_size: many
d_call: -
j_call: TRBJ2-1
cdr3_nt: TGCAGTGGGACAGTCTCCTACAATGAGCAGTTCTTC
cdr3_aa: CSGTVSYNEQFF

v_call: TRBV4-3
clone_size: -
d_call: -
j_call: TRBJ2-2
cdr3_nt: TGCGCCAGCAGCCAAGATCCCGCACAAGAGGCGACCGGGGAGCTGTTTTTT
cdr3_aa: CASSQDPAQEATGELFF

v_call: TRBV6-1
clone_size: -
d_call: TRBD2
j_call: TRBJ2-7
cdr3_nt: TGTGCCAGCGGTCGGACTAGCGGCACCTACGAGCAGTACTTC
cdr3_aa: CASGRTSGTYEQYF

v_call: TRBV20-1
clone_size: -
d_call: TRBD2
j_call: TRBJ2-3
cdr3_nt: TGCAGTGCTAGAGCCCCGGGACTAGCGGGACTACGATCATTAGGAGATACGCAGTATTTT
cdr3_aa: CSARAPGLAGLRSLGDTQYF